The clone carrying this TCR beta chain was picked up a small number of times. Its antigen is undetermined. Researchers built TCR beta libraries using quantitative 5'-RACE with molecular barcodes. TCRdb independently ran MiXCR on the 5' RACE reads; one entry per CDR3 protein. The data hold more than 150,000 distinct CDR3 sequences, with about 20% observed a single time. The germline V gene encodes CDR1 SGHTA and CDR2 FQGNSA. The CDR3 extends over 20 amino acids. V dropped 0 bases and J dropped 0; count of bases not matched to a gene: 12. These data come from a study of CD8 T cells in ankylosing spondylitis. Study observations and caveats: Earlier work had already found some motif variants in reactive arthritis synovial fluid and blood.

The source of this sequence is a male donor aged 5-30 years with ankylosing spondylitis or in good health (not recorded which). This chain joins TRBV7-2 and TRBJ2-7, with 12 bases fitting TRBD2. The sample was blood, either unsorted or a sorted T cell fraction (not recorded which). DNA for the CDR3: TGTGCCAGCAGCTTAGCGGGAGGTCGGACTAGCGGGGACTACTCCTACGAGCAGTACGTC. It yields the protein CASSLAGGRTSGDYSYEQYV.